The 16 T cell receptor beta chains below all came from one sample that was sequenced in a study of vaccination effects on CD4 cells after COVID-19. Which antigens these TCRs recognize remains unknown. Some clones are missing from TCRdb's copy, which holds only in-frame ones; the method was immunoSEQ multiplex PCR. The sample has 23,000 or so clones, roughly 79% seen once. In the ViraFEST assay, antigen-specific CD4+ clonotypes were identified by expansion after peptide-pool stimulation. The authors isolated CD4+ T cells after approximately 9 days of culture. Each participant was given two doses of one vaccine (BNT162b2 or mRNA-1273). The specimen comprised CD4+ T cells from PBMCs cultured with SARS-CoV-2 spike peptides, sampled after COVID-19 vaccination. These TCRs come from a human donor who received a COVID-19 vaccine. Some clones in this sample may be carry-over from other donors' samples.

The CDR3, as DNA: TGTGCCAGTAGTATGTCGCTAGCGGGGGGAGGGAACAATGAGCAGTTCTTC. As protein: CASSMSLAGGGNNEQFF. This rearrangement joins TRBV19 to TRBJ2-1, with 11 bases matching TRBD2. V lost 3 bases to trimming and J lost 5 bases; unmatched junction nucleotides: 9. The CDR3 is made up of 17 amino acids. CDR1 and CDR2 from the germline V gene are LNHDA and SQIVND (reference sequence).

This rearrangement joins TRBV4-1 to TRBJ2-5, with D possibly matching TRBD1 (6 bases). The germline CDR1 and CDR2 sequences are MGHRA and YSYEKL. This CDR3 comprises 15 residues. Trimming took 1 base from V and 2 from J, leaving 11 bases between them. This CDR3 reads CASSQGDTTQETQYF. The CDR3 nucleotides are TGCGCCAGCAGCCAAGGGGACACAACACAAGAGACCCAGTACTTC.

CDR3 bases: TGTGCCAGCAGCCCCGGCGGGGGGGCGGGAGAAGATACGCAGTATTTT. The encoded protein is CASSPGGGAGEDTQYF. This sequence joins TRBV7-3 and TRBJ2-3; the match to TRBD2 covers 9 bases. V was clipped by 5 bases and J by 5 bases; unmatched bases: 11. Germline V gives CDR1 SGHTA, CDR2 FQGTGA. The CDR3 is 16 amino acids.

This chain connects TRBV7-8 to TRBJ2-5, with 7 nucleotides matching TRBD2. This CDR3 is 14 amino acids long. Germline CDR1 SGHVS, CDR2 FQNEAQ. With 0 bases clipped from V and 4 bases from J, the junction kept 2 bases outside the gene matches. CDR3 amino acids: CASSLAWGGETQYF. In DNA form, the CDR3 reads TGTGCCAGCAGCTTAGCGTGGGGGGGAGAGACCCAGTACTTC.

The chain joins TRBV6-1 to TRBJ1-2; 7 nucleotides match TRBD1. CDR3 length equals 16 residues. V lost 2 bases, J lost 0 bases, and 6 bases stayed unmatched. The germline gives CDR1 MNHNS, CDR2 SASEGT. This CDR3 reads CASSEQPGQANYGYTF. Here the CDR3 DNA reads TGTGCCAGCAGTGAACAGCCTGGACAGGCTAACTATGGCTACACCTTC.

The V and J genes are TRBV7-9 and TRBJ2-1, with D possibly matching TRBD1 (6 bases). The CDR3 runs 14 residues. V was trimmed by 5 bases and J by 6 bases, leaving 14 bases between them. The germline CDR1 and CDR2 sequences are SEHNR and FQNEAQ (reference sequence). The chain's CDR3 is CASSPQGGGNEQFF. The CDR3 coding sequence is TGTGCCAGCAGCCCACAGGGTGGAGGCAATGAGCAGTTCTTC.

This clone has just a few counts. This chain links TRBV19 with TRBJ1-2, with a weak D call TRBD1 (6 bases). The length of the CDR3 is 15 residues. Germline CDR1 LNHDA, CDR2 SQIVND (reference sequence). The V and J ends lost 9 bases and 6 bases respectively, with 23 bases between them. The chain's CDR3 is CASGSDSSSPHGYTF. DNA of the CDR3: TGTGCCAGCGGGTCGGACAGTTCTTCCCCGCATGGCTACACCTTC.

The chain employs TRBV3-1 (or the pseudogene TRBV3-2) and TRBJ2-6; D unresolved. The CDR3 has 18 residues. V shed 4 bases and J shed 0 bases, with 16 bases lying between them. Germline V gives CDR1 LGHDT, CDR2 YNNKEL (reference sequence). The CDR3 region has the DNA TGTGCCAGCAGCCCCTTGTCGGGCCAACACTCTGGGGCCAACGTCCTGACTTTC. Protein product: CASSPLSGQHSGANVLTF.

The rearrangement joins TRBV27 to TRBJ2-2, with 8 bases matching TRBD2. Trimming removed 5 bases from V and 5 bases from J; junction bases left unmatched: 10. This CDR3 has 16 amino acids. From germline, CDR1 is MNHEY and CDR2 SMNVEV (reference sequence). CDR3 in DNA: TGTGCCAGCAGTCCCCTTGAAGCGGGGGCTACCGGGGAGCTGTTTTTT. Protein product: CASSPLEAGATGELFF.

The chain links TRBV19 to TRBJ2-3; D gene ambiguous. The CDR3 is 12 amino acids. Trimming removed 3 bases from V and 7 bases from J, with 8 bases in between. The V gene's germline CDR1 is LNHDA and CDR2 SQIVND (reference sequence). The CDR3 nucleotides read TGTGCCAGTAGTATCTGGGGAAATACGCAGTATTTT. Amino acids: CASSIWGNTQYF.

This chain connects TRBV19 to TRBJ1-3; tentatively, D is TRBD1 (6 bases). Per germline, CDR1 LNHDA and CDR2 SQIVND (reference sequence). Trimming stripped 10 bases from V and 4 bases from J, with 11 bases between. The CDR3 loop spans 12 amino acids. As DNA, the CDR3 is TGTGCCACCGCGACAGGAGGAAACACCATATATTTT. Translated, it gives CATATGGNTIYF.

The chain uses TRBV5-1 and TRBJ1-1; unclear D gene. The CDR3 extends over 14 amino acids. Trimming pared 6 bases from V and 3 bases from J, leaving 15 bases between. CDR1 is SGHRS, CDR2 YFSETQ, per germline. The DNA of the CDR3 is TGCGCCAGCACTGCGCCCAAGGCCCACACTGAAGCTTTCTTT. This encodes CASTAPKAHTEAFF. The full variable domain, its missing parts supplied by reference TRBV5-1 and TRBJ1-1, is KAGVTQTPRYLIKTRGQQVTLSCSPISGHRSVSWYQQTPGQGLQFLFEYFSETQRNKGNFPGRFSGRQFSNSRSEMNVSTLELGDSALYLCASTAPKAHTEAFFGQGTRLTVV.

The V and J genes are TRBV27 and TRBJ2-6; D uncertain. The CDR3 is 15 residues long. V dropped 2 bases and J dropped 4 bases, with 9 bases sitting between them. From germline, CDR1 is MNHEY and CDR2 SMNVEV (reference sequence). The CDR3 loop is CASSLGVSGANVLTF. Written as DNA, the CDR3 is TGTGCCAGCAGTTTAGGCGTATCCGGGGCCAACGTCCTGACTTTC.

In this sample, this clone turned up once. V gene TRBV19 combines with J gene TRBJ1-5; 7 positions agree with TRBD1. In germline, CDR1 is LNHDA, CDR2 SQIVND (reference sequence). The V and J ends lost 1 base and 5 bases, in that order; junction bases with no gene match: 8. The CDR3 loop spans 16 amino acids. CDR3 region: CASSIVTRGVHQPQHF. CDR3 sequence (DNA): TGTGCCAGTAGTATAGTTACCAGGGGGGTGCATCAGCCCCAGCATTTT.

The CDR3 DNA follows: TGTGCCAGCAGTTACTCGTGGCAGGGGATTAATGAAAAACTGTTTTTT. Translating it yields CASSYSWQGINEKLFF. The V and J genes are TRBV6-5 and TRBJ1-4; perhaps TRBD1 as D (6 bases). This CDR3 has 16 residues. In germline, CDR1 is MNHEY, CDR2 SVGAGI. Trimming took off 0 bases at V and 4 bases at J, with 12 bases between the two ends.

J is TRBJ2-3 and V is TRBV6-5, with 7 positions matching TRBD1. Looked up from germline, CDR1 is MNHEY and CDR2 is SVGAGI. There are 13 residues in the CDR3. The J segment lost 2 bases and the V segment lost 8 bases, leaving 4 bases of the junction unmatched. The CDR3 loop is CASWGQNTDTQYF. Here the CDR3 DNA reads TGTGCCAGCTGGGGACAGAACACAGATACGCAGTATTTT.